The table lists the clone carrying this TCR beta chain with a count of one. Clinical history reported by participants formed the basis on which cohorts were assigned. Cohort 3 recovered donors had two negative PCRs, clearance, or symptom resolution. J lost 5 bases, V lost 0 bases, and 3 bases had no gene match. CDR3 size: 14 residues. Germline CDR1 reads SGHNT; CDR2 reads YYREEE (reference sequence). The assay was immunoSEQ multiplex PCR, and TCRdb's table has in-frame clones only and misses some. The sample has about 430,000 clones; around 87% are singletons. The data derive from a study of blood T cell repertoires in COVID-19. Study-wide background: From the United States, Italy and Spain came samples of acute and convalescent COVID-19. Sources were T cells, B-cell-depleted T cells, or PBMCs; the material itself was cDNA or gDNA.

This sequence joins TRBV5-4 and TRBJ1-1, with 8 bases aligning to TRBD1. Sequenced material: PBMCs or T cells enriched from blood (not recorded which). The source is a man aged 25 to 45 who had recovered from COVID-19. This CDR3 reads CASSLEQGGTEAFF. In nucleotides, the CDR3 is TGTGCCAGCAGCTTGGAACAGGGGGGGACTGAAGCTTTCTTT.